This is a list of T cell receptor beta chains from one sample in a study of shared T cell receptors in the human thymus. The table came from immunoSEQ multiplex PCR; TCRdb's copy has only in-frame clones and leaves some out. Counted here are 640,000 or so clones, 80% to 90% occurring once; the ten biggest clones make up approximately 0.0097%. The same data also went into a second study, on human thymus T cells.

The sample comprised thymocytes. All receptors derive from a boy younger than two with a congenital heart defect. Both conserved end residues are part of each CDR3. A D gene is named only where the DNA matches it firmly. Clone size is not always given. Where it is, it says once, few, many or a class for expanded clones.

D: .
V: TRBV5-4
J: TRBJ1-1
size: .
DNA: TGTGCCAGCAGCGGTGGACAGTTCCGATCCACTGAAGCTTTCTTT
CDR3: CASSGGQFRSTEAFF

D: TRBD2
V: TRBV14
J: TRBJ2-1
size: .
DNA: TGTGCCAGCAGCCACTCGCGGACTAGCGGTCGATATGAGCAGTTCTTC
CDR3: CASSHSRTSGRYEQFF

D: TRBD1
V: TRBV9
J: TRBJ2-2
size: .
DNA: TGTGCCAGCAGCCCATCACAGGGACAGAAGAACACCGGGGAGCTGTTTTTT
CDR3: CASSPSQGQKNTGELFF

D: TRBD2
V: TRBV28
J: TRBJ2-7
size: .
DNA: TGTGCCAGCAGTTTTCAGCGACTAGCGGGAGGGCCGAGCTACGAGCAGTACTTC
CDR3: CASSFQRLAGGPSYEQYF

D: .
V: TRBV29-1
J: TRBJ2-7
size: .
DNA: TGCAGCGTTGAAGATAGCGAGCAGTACTTC
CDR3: CSVEDSEQYF

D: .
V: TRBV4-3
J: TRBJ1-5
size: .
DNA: TGCGCCAGCAGCCAAGAGGCTTTAGGGGCAGCACGAGGCAATCAGCCCCAGCATTTT
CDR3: CASSQEALGAARGNQPQHF

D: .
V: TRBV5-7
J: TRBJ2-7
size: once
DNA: TGTGCCAGCAGCTTGGCACAGGTCAACGAGCAGTACTTC
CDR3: CASSLAQVNEQYF

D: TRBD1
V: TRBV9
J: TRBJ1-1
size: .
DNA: TGTGCCAGCAGCCCACGGGACAGGGGAAAGAACACTGAAGCTTTCTTT
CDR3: CASSPRDRGKNTEAFF

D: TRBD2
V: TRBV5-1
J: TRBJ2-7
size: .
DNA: TGCGCCAGCAGCCGGGTTGCGGGAGGACTAAACGAGCAGTACTTC
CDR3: CASSRVAGGLNEQYF

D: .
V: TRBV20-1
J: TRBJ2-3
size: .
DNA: TGCAGTGCCGATGGAGCAGATACGCAGTATTTT
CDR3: CSADGADTQYF

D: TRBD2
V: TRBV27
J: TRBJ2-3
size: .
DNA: TGTGCCAGCAGCGGGGGGGGAGTGGATACGCAGTATTTT
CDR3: CASSGGGVDTQYF

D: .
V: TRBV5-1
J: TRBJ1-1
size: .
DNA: TGCGCCAGCAGCTGGGACAAGGCGGTGAGGTACCGCAACACTGAAGCTTTCTTT
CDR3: CASSWDKAVRYRNTEAFF

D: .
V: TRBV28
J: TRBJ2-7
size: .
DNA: TGTGCCAGCAGGGTTGCTCCACGACCGGGACACCTCTACGAGCAGTACTTC
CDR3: CASRVAPRPGHLYEQYF

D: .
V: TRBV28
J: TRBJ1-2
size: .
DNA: TGTGCCAGCAGTTTCGGCTCCCTTGGCGGAGCCTCCTCTAACTATGGCTACACCTTC
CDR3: CASSFGSLGGASSNYGYTF

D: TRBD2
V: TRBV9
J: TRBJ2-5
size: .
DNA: TGTGCCAGCAGCGTAGGGCTAGCGGGGTTGGAGACCCAGTACTTC
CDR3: CASSVGLAGLETQYF

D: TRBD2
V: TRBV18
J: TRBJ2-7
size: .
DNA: TGTGCCAGCTCACCACCCCCCACAACTAGCGGGAGGGCCTATAACCACGAGCAGTACTTC
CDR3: CASSPPPTTSGRAYNHEQYF

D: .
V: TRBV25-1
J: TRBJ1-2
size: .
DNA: TGTGCCAGCAGTGATCCCACACAGGCCCACTATGGCTACACCTTC
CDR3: CASSDPTQAHYGYTF

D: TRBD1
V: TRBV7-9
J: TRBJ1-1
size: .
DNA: TGTGCCAGCAGCTTGAGGACAGGAGAGAACACTGAAGCTTTCTTT
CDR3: CASSLRTGENTEAFF

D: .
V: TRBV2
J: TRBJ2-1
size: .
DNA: TGTGCCAGCAGTGGGTCAGGACAGAGCTCCTACAATGAGCAGTTCTTC
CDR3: CASSGSGQSSYNEQFF

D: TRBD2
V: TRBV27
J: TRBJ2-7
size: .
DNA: TGTGCCAGCAGTTCCTCTCGACTAGCGGGAGGGCCCATGGACGAGCAGTACTTC
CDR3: CASSSSRLAGGPMDEQYF

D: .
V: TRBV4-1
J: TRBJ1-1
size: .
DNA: TGCGCCAGCGGAACAGGGCCCAACACTGAAGCTTTCTTT
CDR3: CASGTGPNTEAFF

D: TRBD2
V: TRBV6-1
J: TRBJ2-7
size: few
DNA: TGTGCCAGCATGGGGGGGTGCGGGTCGTCCGAGCAGTACTTC
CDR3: CASMGGCGSSEQYF

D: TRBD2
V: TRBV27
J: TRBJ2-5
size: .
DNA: TGTGCCAGCAGTTTATCGGGACTAGCGGGAGTTGGCCACCAAGAGACCCAGTACTTC
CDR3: CASSLSGLAGVGHQETQYF

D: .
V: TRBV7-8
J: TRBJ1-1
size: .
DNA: TGTGCCAGCAGCTTAGTGATTGGTGGGAGTGGGGTGAACACTGAAGCTTTCTTT
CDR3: CASSLVIGGSGVNTEAFF

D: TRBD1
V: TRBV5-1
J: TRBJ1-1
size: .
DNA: TGCGCCAGCAGCTTGGGGGACAGGGACGACACTGAAGCTTTCTTT
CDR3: CASSLGDRDDTEAFF

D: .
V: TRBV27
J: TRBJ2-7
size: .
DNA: TGTGCCAGCAGTTTACGCGGAGCCTACGAGCAGTACTTC
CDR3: CASSLRGAYEQYF

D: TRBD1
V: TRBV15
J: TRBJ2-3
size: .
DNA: TGTGCCACCAGCAGAGACCGACAGGGGAGCACAGATACGCAGTATTTT
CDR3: CATSRDRQGSTDTQYF

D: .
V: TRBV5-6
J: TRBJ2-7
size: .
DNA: TGTGCCAGCAGCTTCGACACCACCTACGAGCAGTACTTC
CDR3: CASSFDTTYEQYF

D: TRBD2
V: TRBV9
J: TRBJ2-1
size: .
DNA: TGTGCCAGCAGCGTAGGCCGACTAGCGGGAGGCTCCAATGAGCAGTTCTTC
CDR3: CASSVGRLAGGSNEQFF

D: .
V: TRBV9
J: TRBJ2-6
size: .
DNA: TGTGCCAGCAGCGTAGACCCCCTGGGCACATCTGGGGCCAACGTCCTGACTTTC
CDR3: CASSVDPLGTSGANVLTF

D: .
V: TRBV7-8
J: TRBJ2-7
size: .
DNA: TGTGCCAGCAGCCAACCCAAGGAGGACTGTCTCTACGAGCAGTACTTC
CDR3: CASSQPKEDCLYEQYF

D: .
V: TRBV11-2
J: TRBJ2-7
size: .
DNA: TGTGCCAGCAGCTTTAACAGCTCCTACGAGCAGTACTTC
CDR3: CASSFNSSYEQYF

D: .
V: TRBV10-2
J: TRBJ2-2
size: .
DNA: TGCGCCAGCAGTGGAGTAGCGGAGGGCCGGGGCGGGGAGCTGTTTTTT
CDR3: CASSGVAEGRGGELFF

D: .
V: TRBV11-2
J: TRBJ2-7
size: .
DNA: TGTGCCAGCACTGTCACGGGTTCCTACGAGCAGTACTTC
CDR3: CASTVTGSYEQYF

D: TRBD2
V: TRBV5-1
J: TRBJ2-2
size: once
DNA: TGCGCCAGCAGCTTGATAGCGGGAGGGTACACCGGGGAGCTGTTTTTT
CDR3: CASSLIAGGYTGELFF

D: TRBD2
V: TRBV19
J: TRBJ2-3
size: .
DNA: TGTGCCAGTAGTATCCGACTAGCGGCGAAAGATACGCAGTATTTT
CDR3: CASSIRLAAKDTQYF

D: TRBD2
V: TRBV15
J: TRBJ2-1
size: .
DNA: TGTGCCACCAGAAATGGCGGGAGGCTCAGCTCCTACAATGAGCAGTTCTTC
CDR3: CATRNGGRLSSYNEQFF

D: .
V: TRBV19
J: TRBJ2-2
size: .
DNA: TGTGCCAGTAGTAACTGGAACACCGGGGAGCTGTTTTTT
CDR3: CASSNWNTGELFF

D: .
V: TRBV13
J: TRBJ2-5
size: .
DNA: TGTGCCAGCAGCTTAGGGGGACAACTTCACCAAGAGACCCAGTACTTC
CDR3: CASSLGGQLHQETQYF

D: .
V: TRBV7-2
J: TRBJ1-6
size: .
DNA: TGTGCCAGCAGCTTAGCGGGGACTGAGTATAATTCACCCCTCCACTTT
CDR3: CASSLAGTEYNSPLHF

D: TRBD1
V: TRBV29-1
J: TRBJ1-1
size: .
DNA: TGCAGCGGCCGACAGGGTAAGGGTGGGGCCGACACTGAAGCTTTCTTT
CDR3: CSGRQGKGGADTEAFF

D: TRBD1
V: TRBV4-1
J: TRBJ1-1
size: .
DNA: TGCGCCAGCAGCCAAACAGGGACAGAGGACACTGAAGCTTTCTTT
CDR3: CASSQTGTEDTEAFF

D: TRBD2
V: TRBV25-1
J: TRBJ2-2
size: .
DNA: TGTGCCAGCGCGGAAAAGGAGGGTAGCGGGAGGGCTACCGGGGAGCTGTTTTTT
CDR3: CASAEKEGSGRATGELFF

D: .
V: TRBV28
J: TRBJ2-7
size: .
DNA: TGTGCCAGCAGTTTTACTCGGAGGGGCGTCTCCTACGAGCAGTACTTC
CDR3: CASSFTRRGVSYEQYF

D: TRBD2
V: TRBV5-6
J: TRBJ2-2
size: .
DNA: TGTGCCAGCAGCCCCAAGGGACTAGCGGGAGACACCGGGGAGCTGTTTTTT
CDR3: CASSPKGLAGDTGELFF

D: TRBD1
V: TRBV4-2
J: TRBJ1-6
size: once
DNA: TGTGCCAGCAGCCAGAGGACAGGGATTAATTCACCCCTCCACTTT
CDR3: CASSQRTGINSPLHF

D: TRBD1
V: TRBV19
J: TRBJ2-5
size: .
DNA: TGTGCCAGTAGTCGAGGGACAGGGAGTTTGGGGCAAGAGACCCAGTACTTC
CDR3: CASSRGTGSLGQETQYF

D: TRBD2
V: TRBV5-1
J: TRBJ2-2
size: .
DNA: TGCGCCAGCAGCACTTATCGTGGACTAGCTGCGAACACCGGGGAGCTGTTTTTT
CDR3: CASSTYRGLAANTGELFF

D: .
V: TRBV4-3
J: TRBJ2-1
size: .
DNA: TGCGCCAGCAGCCAAGAAGGGGGTTCGGTGAACAATGAGCAGTTCTTC
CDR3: CASSQEGGSVNNEQFF

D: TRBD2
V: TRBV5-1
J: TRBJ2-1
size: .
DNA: TGCGCCAGCAGCTTGGGGGAGTGGGCGGGGGACAATGAGCAGTTCTTC
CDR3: CASSLGEWAGDNEQFF

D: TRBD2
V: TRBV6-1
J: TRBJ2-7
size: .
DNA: TGTGCCAGCAGTGATTTCAGACTAGCGGGGGTGCTGGCCTACGAGCAGTACTTC
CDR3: CASSDFRLAGVLAYEQYF

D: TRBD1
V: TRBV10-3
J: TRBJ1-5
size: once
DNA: TGTGCCATCAGCGAGCCCGGGACAGGGGGCGGACCTGATCAGCCCCAGCATTTT
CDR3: CAISEPGTGGGPDQPQHF

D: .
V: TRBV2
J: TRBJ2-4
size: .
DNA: TGTGCCAGCAGTGATACTAGATTTGGTGCCAAAAACATTCAGTACTTC
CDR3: CASSDTRFGAKNIQYF

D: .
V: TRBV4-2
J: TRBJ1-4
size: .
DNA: TGTGCCAGCAGCCAAGATGCCGACCGGGCCAGGGCTAGGGATGAAAAACTGTTTTTT
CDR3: CASSQDADRARARDEKLFF

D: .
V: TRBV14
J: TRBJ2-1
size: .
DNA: TGTGCCAGCAGCCAAGCTGAGGGAACGGGGGTTATCAATGAGCAGTTCTTC
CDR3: CASSQAEGTGVINEQFF